The next 16 T cell receptor beta chains were all read from a single sample in a study of T cell responses to AZD1222 COVID-19 vaccine. Sequenced by immunoSEQ multiplex PCR; TCRdb stores in-frame clones only, minus some. The table lists roughly 120,000 clones, roughly 89% of them singletons. Sequenced material: peripheral blood, taken 28 days after the second AZD1222 dose. The receptor set was obtained from an adult who received the AZD1222 COVID-19 vaccine.

CDR3 in DNA: TGTGCCAGCAGCTCGGGACCTGGTAACTATGGCTACACCTTC. Protein product: CASSSGPGNYGYTF. The genes are TRBV28 and TRBJ1-2; tentative D call: TRBD1 (5 bases). CDR1 MDHEN and CDR2 SYDVKM come from the germline V gene. The CDR3 is 14 residues long. The ends were cut back, 6 bases at V and 1 base at J, with 12 bases in the middle.

V and J are TRBV7-2 and TRBJ1-2, with D unresolved. CDR1 and CDR2 (germline): SGHTA, FQGNSA. The CDR3 length is 11 residues. The germline V and J ends were trimmed by 2 bases and 4 bases, with 2 bases remaining between them. CDR3 loop: CASSLRYGYTF. CDR3 nucleotides: TGTGCCAGCAGCTTACGCTATGGCTACACCTTC.

The chain employs TRBV6-2 or TRBV6-3 and TRBJ2-5; 8 nucleotides match TRBD1. This CDR3 comprises 16 residues. Germline trimming cut 1 base from V and 1 base from J; bases unmatched to any gene: 5. The germline V gene has CDR1 MNHEY and CDR2 SVGEGT. CDR3 region: CASSYLRTGLQETQYF. CDR3 nucleotides: TGTGCCAGCAGTTACTTGAGGACAGGGCTCCAAGAGACCCAGTACTTC.

This clone occurred once. The chain has TRBV7-3 and TRBJ1-2; D is ambiguous. The V and J ends lost 6 bases and 14 bases respectively, with 22 bases between them. This CDR3 is 13 amino acids long. Per the germline V gene, CDR1 is SGHTA and CDR2 is FQGTGA. CDR3 amino acids: CASSLRSGRQKTF. The CDR3 nucleotides are TGTGCCAGCAGTCTGCGGAGTGGCAGACAAAAGACCTTC.

V usage is TRBV5-1 and J usage is TRBJ2-5; 8 nucleotides align to TRBD1. Losses at the gene ends were 4 bases for V and 0 bases for J; bases not matched to a gene: 5. This CDR3 has 15 residues. Germline loops: CDR1 SGHRS, CDR2 YFSETQ. CDR3 sequence reads: CASSRQGTDQETQYF. In DNA form, the CDR3 reads TGCGCCAGCAGCAGACAGGGGACGGACCAAGAGACCCAGTACTTC. Using reference TRBV5-1 and TRBJ2-5 for the parts outside the CDR3, the full variable domain is KAGVTQTPRYLIKTRGQQVTLSCSPISGHRSVSWYQQTPGQGLQFLFEYFSETQRNKGNFPGRFSGRQFSNSRSEMNVSTLELGDSALYLCASSRQGTDQETQYFGPGTRLLVL.

The J gene is TRBJ1-1, the V gene TRBV12-3 or TRBV12-4; no clear D. This CDR3 is 13 amino acids long. V was pared by 1 base and J by 2 bases, with 5 bases between. CDR3 amino acids: CASSLGENTEAFF. CDR3 sequence (DNA): TGTGCCAGCAGTTTAGGGGAAAACACTGAAGCTTTCTTT.

In its sample, this clone was seen a few times. The V and J genes are TRBV18 and TRBJ1-2, with D possibly being TRBD1 (5 bases). Germline V gives CDR1 KGHSH, CDR2 LQKENI. The germline V and J ends were trimmed by 5 bases and 2 bases, with 12 bases remaining between them. The CDR3 covers 14 residues. CDR3 nucleotide sequence: TGTGCCAGCTCAACGGGACTCCAAAACTATGGCTACACCTTC. It encodes CASSTGLQNYGYTF. The entire variable domain, with the rest obtained from reference TRBV18 and TRBJ1-2, is as follows: NAGVMQNPRHLVRRRGQEARLRCSPMKGHSHVYWYRQLPEEGLKFMVYLQKENIIDESGMPKERFSAEFPKEGPSILRIQQVVRGDSAAYFCASSTGLQNYGYTFGSGTRLTVV.

The chain uses TRBV5-1 and TRBJ1-4; D is unresolved. The CDR3 runs to 14 residues. Per germline, CDR1 SGHRS and CDR2 YFSETQ. The V and J ends lost 2 bases and 0 bases respectively, with 5 bases between them. As DNA, the CDR3 is TGCGCCAGCAGCTTACAAGCAACTAATGAAAAACTGTTTTTT. It is translated as CASSLQATNEKLFF. Based on the CDR3 plus reference TRBV5-1 and TRBJ1-4, the full variable domain is KAGVTQTPRYLIKTRGQQVTLSCSPISGHRSVSWYQQTPGQGLQFLFEYFSETQRNKGNFPGRFSGRQFSNSRSEMNVSTLELGDSALYLCASSLQATNEKLFFGSGTQLSVL.

This chain uses TRBV5-1 with TRBJ2-7; D may match TRBD1 or TRBD2 (5 bases each). CDR3 length: 12 amino acids. V lost 0 bases, J lost 6 bases, and 7 bases lay in between. The germline gives CDR1 SGHRS, CDR2 YFSETQ. DNA for the CDR3: TGCGCCAGCAGCTTGGGAGGGACCGAGCAGTACTTC. Amino acid sequence: CASSLGGTEQYF.

The rearrangement uses TRBV2 and TRBJ1-3; D gene ambiguous. V lost 6 bases and J lost 3, with 3 bases in between. Germline CDR1 and CDR2: SNHLY and FYNNEI. CDR3 size: 11 residues. Written as DNA, the CDR3 is TGTGCCAGCAGGCTTGGAAACACCATATATTTT. Protein product: CASRLGNTIYF. The entire variable domain, with the rest obtained from reference TRBV2 and TRBJ1-3, is as follows: EPEVTQTPSHQVTQMGQEVILRCVPISNHLYFYWYRQILGQKVEFLVSFYNNEISEKSEIFDDQFSVERPDGSNFTLKIRSTKLEDSAMYFCASRLGNTIYFGEGSWLTVV.

The V call is TRBV7-2, the J call TRBJ2-3; a possible D gene is TRBD2 (6 bases). Germline V gene data show CDR1 as SGHTA and CDR2 as FQGNSA. This CDR3 comprises 14 residues. V lost 3 bases to trimming and J lost 2 bases, with 9 bases between them. The CDR3 bases are TGTGCCAGCAGCTTCGGGACTCCCACAGATACGCAGTATTTT. Encoded protein: CASSFGTPTDTQYF.

In this sample, this clone turned up a few times. The gene calls are TRBV28 and TRBJ2-5; D is perhaps TRBD1 or TRBD2 (6 bases each). V was trimmed by 6 bases and J by 6 bases, leaving 17 bases between them. CDR1 is MDHEN, CDR2 SYDVKM, per germline. This CDR3 spans 14 amino acids. The CDR3 protein is CASSPLTGRKTQYF. The CDR3 bases are TGTGCCAGCAGCCCTCTTACAGGGAGGAAGACCCAGTACTTC. Drawing the rest from reference TRBV28 and TRBJ2-5, the complete variable domain is DVKVTQSSRYLVKRTGEKVFLECVQDMDHENMFWYRQDPGLGLRLIYFSYDVKMKEKGDIPEGYSVSREKKERFSLILESASTNQTSMYLCASSPLTGRKTQYFGPGTRLLVL.

The chain links TRBV27 to TRBJ1-2; a weak D match, TRBD1 (6 bases). Trimming removed 7 bases from V and 4 bases from J, with 16 bases in between. CDR3 size: 14 residues. Germline V lookup: CDR1 MNHEY, CDR2 SMNVEV (reference sequence). The DNA for the CDR3 is TGTGCCAGCACAGGGGACGGGGGTGGCTATGGCTACACCTTC. Protein: CASTGDGGGYGYTF.

The chain recombines TRBV7-3 with TRBJ2-2, with 10 bases lining up with TRBD2. This CDR3 is built from 15 residues. V dropped 5 bases and J dropped 4; count of bases not matched to a gene: 4. Germline loops: CDR1 SGHTA, CDR2 FQGTGA. CDR3 coding DNA: TGTGCCAGCAGCGATAGACTAGCGGGCACCGGGGAGCTGTTTTTT. Translating gives CASSDRLAGTGELFF.

The chain combines TRBV6-5 with TRBJ1-6; maybe TRBD1 (6 bases). The CDR3 length is 15 residues. V shed 0 bases and J shed 9 bases, with 12 bases lying between them. Germline V gives CDR1 MNHEY, CDR2 SVGAGI. Written as DNA, the CDR3 is TGTGCCAGCAGTTACTCGTCAGGGGCAAGTTCACCCCTCCACTTT. Amino acid sequence: CASSYSSGASSPLHF.

The chain carries TRBV4-1 and TRBJ1-1; D might be TRBD1 (5 bases). Between the trimmed V and J ends, which lost 4 bases and 0 bases, there was a span of 9 bases. Germline V CDR1 and CDR2: MGHRA, YSYEKL. This CDR3 comprises 14 residues. CDR3 in amino acids: CASSRTDMNTEAFF. CDR3 DNA: TGCGCCAGCAGCCGGACGGACATGAACACTGAAGCTTTCTTT.